This TCR beta chain emerged from a study of blood T cell repertoires in COVID-19. V was shortened by 0 bases and J by 6 bases, with 16 bases between the two germline ends. CDR3 length: 16 amino acids. Germline lookup yields CDR1 SGHRS and CDR2 YFSETQ. Method: immunoSEQ multiplex PCR; TCRdb's copy keeps in-frame clones and lacks some. The sample carries about 350,000 clones, roughly 90% recorded once. The sequenced sample was PBMCs or T cells enriched from blood (not recorded which). The sequence came from a woman aged 25-40 years who had been exposed to COVID-19. The chain is built from TRBV5-1 and TRBJ2-1, with D possibly TRBD2 on 5 matching bases. Here the CDR3 DNA reads TGCGCCAGCAGCTTGGGGCTTTCTGCGGGTTTCAATGAGCAGTTCTTC. This codes for CASSLGLSAGFNEQFF.